The 10 T cell receptor beta chains given below trace back to one sample, sequenced in a study of T cell clonality in common variable immunodeficiency. Study-wide results and caveats: In common variable immunodeficiency, TCR beta chains reportedly carried fewer deletions and N-nucleotide insertions.

The table came from immunoSEQ multiplex PCR; TCRdb's copy has only in-frame clones and leaves some out. Sampling found tens of thousands of clones, none seen once. For these receptors, no antigen is known. The sample comprised peripheral blood mononuclear cells. The receptors were sampled from a human donor with common variable immunodeficiency.

This clone has only a few counts. The read ends 3 residues shy of where the CDR3 ends; the end is completed using the germline J gene. V gene TRBV2 combines with J gene TRBJ1-6; D remains ambiguous. CDR1 and CDR2 from the germline V gene are SNHLY and FYNNEI. V was trimmed by 7 bases and J by 6 bases, leaving 13 bases between them. This CDR3 has 14 residues. CDR3: CASIITGSNSPLHF. CDR3 bases read: TGTGCCAGCATAATTACGGGGTCTAATTCACCC.

Many counts were recorded for this clone. The CDR3 end lies 3 residues beyond the end of the read and is filled in from the germline J gene. The chain is built from TRBV30 and TRBJ1-5; 9 bases are a match to TRBD1. Germline values: CDR1 GTSNPN, CDR2 SVGIG (reference sequence). This CDR3 has 15 residues. Losses at the gene ends were 0 bases for V and 4 bases for J; bases not matched to a gene: 4. The CDR3 reads CAWSVLGQGNQPQHF. The CDR3 bases that were read are TGTGCCTGGAGTGTGTTGGGACAGGGTAATCAGCCC.

This clone has only a few counts. The read terminates 3 residues ahead of where the CDR3 ends, so the germline J gene completes it. The chain employs TRBV7-8 and TRBJ2-7; D may be TRBD2 (6 bases). Deletions cut 5 bases from V and 3 bases from J, with 17 bases between. Germline V CDR1 and CDR2: SGHVS, FQNEAQ. The CDR3 is made up of 15 amino acids. The sequenced part of the CDR3 DNA is TGTGCCAGCAGCCTCCAAGGAGGGTCACACTACGAG. As protein: CASSLQGGSHYE. The full-length CDR3 reads as CASSLQGGSHYEQYF.

This clone was seen many times. The read ends 3 residues before the CDR3 terminus; that terminus is restored from the germline J gene. The chain employs TRBV5-1 and TRBJ1-4, with TRBD1 as a possible D gene (5 bases). Trimming left V 0 bases short and J 4 bases short, with 7 bases between. Germline-derived CDR1 and CDR2 are SGHRS and YFSETQ. There are 14 residues in the CDR3. The CDR3 sequence: CASSLGQYNEKLFF. Partial CDR3 DNA: TGCGCCAGCAGCTTGGGACAGTATAATGAAAAA.

This clone was detected ten times or more. The observed sequence ends 3 residues before the CDR3 terminus, with the missing tail filled in from the germline J gene. This chain uses TRBV5-6 with TRBJ1-2, with D perhaps TRBD1 (6 bases). There are 15 residues in the CDR3. V lost 4 bases and J 5 bases, leaving 18 bases between the germline ends. Germline loops: CDR1 SGHDT, CDR2 YYEEEE. CDR3 region: CASSQRGSAFYGYTF. The sequenced part of the CDR3 DNA is TGTGCCAGCAGCCAGAGGGGGAGCGCATTTTATGGC.

There are a few counts of this clone. The CDR3 is cut off 3 residues early in the read; its end comes from the germline J gene. The chain has TRBV20-1 and TRBJ2-5, with a possible D match to TRBD2 (6 bases). Germline lookup yields CDR1 DFQATT and CDR2 SNEGSKA (reference sequence). V was shortened by 5 bases and J by 5 bases, with 9 bases between the two germline ends. This CDR3 has 11 residues. The CDR3 reads CSAHRGETQYF. The DNA read from the CDR3 is TGCAGTGCTCATCGGGGGGAGACC.

This clone was counted ten times or more. Coverage ceases 3 residues before the CDR3 finishes, and the germline J gene fills in the end. The chain has TRBV5-1 and TRBJ1-2; perhaps TRBD1 as D (5 bases). Trimming left V 0 bases short and J 7 bases short, with 7 bases between. Germline V gene sequence: CDR1 SGHRS, CDR2 YFSETQ. CDR3 size: 12 residues. CDR3 protein: CASSLEQGGYTF. The DNA read from the CDR3 is TGCGCCAGCAGCTTGGAGCAGGGTGGC.

A few counts support this clone. Read coverage stops 3 residues before the CDR3 terminus; the germline J gene supplies the remainder. The chain couples TRBV5-1 to TRBJ2-3, with 8 nucleotides matching TRBD2. The CDR3 contains 15 residues. Germline V CDR1 and CDR2: SGHRS, YFSETQ. The ends lost 5 bases at V and 6 bases at J; junction bases unmatched: 11. The CDR3 sequence is CASRPAAGVVDTQYF. The sequenced part of the CDR3 DNA is TGCGCCAGCAGGCCCGCAGCGGGAGTCGTCGATACG.

This clone showed up just a few times. The read ends 3 residues early relative to the CDR3; the germline J gene fills the gap. The V gene is TRBV29-1, the J gene TRBJ2-3, with 7 bases aligning to TRBD1. CDR3 size: 16 residues. J gave up 2 bases and V 4 bases, and 12 bases lay outside the gene matches. Looked up from germline, CDR1 is SQVTM and CDR2 is ANQGSEA. CDR3 protein: CSVVRDRAPFTDTQYF. The DNA read from the CDR3 is TGCAGCGTTGTTCGAGACAGGGCACCTTTCACAGATACG.

Many counts were recorded for this clone. The read is 3 residues too short to cover the CDR3 end, so that end is filled in from the germline J gene. The chain combines TRBV18 with TRBJ1-1; D unclear. This CDR3 spans 15 amino acids. Trimming pared 2 bases from V and 0 bases from J, leaving 10 bases between. Germline-derived CDR1 and CDR2 are KGHSH and LQKENI. CDR3 bases read: TGTGCCAGCTCACCAACAGCCGTCATGAACACTGAA. Translation gives CASSPTAVMNTE. The whole CDR3 sequence reads CASSPTAVMNTEAFF.